This T cell receptor beta chain was captured by sequencing in a study of blood T cell repertoires in COVID-19. The age range of participants was 18 to 89 years, with residence in about two dozen US areas. Participants had their cohort set by participant-reported clinical history. The table lists this clone with a count of one. Germline CDR1 and CDR2: LNHDA and SQIVND (reference sequence). The CDR3 is made up of 14 amino acids. V lost 5 bases, J lost 4 bases, and 13 bases lay in between. In the original processing: It was from reference gene primer amplification that nucleated cell counts were estimated. The table came from immunoSEQ multiplex PCR; TCRdb's copy has only in-frame clones and leaves some out. The D gene and trimming were derived from the DNA, and the V and J assignments and clone size from that table. The sample contains around 220,000 clones, about 90% of which appear only once.

Material for sequencing was PBMCs or T cells enriched from blood (not recorded which). The sequence was obtained from a woman in her twenties or thirties with acute COVID-19. The chain uses TRBV19 and TRBJ2-3, with D maybe TRBD2 (6 bases). DNA for the CDR3: TGTGCCAGTAGTTGGGACGGGAGCCCAGATACGCAGTATTTT. This encodes CASSWDGSPDTQYF.